The 13 T cell receptor beta chains in this list originate from one sample, sequenced in a study of beta chain features in type 1 diabetes. Study-level findings and limits: Among patients with Type 1 diabetes, TCRB CDR3s were moderately but significantly shorter in every one of the four CD4+ subsets.

The entirety of the isolated RNA underwent reverse transcription, so expressed TCRB transcripts were sequenced. Data came from immunoSEQ multiplex PCR; TCRdb stores just in-frame clones and leaves some out. In the table there are about 660,000 clones, about an eighth of which are singletons. Their target antigens are unknown. The sequenced material came from naive CD4+ T cells from blood. The origin of the receptors is a young man with type 1 diabetes.

V gene TRBV2 combines with J gene TRBJ1-6, with 9 bases identical to TRBD1. The V and J ends lost 6 bases and 6 bases, in that order; junction bases with no gene match: 3. This CDR3 has 14 residues. Germline V CDR1 and CDR2: SNHLY, FYNNEI. CDR3 in amino acids: CASRGQGRNSPLHF. The CDR3, as DNA: TGTGCCAGCAGGGGACAGGGTCGTAATTCACCCCTCCACTTT.

This clone was observed a few times. J is TRBJ2-5 and V is TRBV13, with 10 bases matching TRBD1. V lost 5 bases, J lost 1 base, and 10 bases stayed unmatched. The germline gives CDR1 PRHDT, CDR2 FYEKMQ (reference sequence). This CDR3 is 17 amino acids long. The CDR3 DNA reads TGTGCCAGCAGCGGAACCAGACAGGGGGCGTTCCAAGAGACCCAGTACTTC. Translation: CASSGTRQGAFQETQYF.

A note on this clone: The junction departs from germline at one end; a sequencing error may be responsible. This sequence joins TRBV7-7 and TRBJ2-5, with 7 bases fitting TRBD1. Germline-derived CDR1 and CDR2 are SSHAT and FNYEAQ (reference sequence). CDR3 size: 15 residues. The CDR3 region is CASSPNTDRAETQYF. CDR3 in DNA: TGTGCTAGCAGCCCTAATACAGACAGGGCTGAGACCCAGTACTTC.

This clone showed up just a few times. Additional DNA sequences in this sample encode the identical CDR3. The chain has TRBV2 and TRBJ2-7; D uncertain. The germline gives CDR1 SNHLY, CDR2 FYNNEI. There are 10 residues in the CDR3. V dropped 5 bases and J dropped 3 bases, with 2 bases sitting between them. Here the CDR3 DNA reads TGTGCCAGCAGTAGCTACGAGCAGTACTTC. It translates to CASSSYEQYF.

This clone came up a few times. The V and J genes are TRBV7-9 and TRBJ2-3; D is unresolved. The CDR3 spans 12 residues. Trimming pared 5 bases from V and 6 bases from J, leaving 9 bases between. Per germline, CDR1 SEHNR and CDR2 FQNEAQ (reference sequence). In nucleotides, the CDR3 is TGTGCCAGCAGCACTAAGCCGGATACGCAGTATTTT. Its protein is CASSTKPDTQYF.

This clone has a handful of counts. V usage is TRBV19 and J usage is TRBJ2-1, with a tentative D call TRBD2 (6 bases). CDR1 is LNHDA and CDR2 is SQIVND in the germline V gene (reference sequence). V gave up 4 bases and J gave up 9 bases, with 10 bases separating them. This CDR3 region has 12 residues. The DNA of the CDR3 is TGTGCCAGTAGTACCCTAGCGTTTGAGCAGTTCTTC. Translated: CASSTLAFEQFF.

The chain couples TRBV7-3 to TRBJ1-1, with D uncertain. CDR3 length: 15 amino acids. V was pared by 8 bases and J by 0 bases, with 16 bases between. The germline gives CDR1 SGHTA, CDR2 FQGTGA. This chain's CDR3 is CASVVQKEMNTEAFF. For the CDR3, the DNA is TGTGCCAGCGTGGTACAAAAGGAGATGAACACTGAAGCTTTCTTT.

The sample holds a few counts of this clone. The chain combines TRBV9 with TRBJ2-3; D uncertain. V lost 0 bases and J lost 2, with 10 bases in between. The CDR3 consists of 15 residues. Germline V lookup: CDR1 SGDLS, CDR2 YYNGEE. CDR3 region: CASSVAGLSTDTQYF. The CDR3 region has the DNA TGTGCCAGCAGCGTAGCTGGGCTCTCCACAGATACGCAGTATTTT. The full variable domain, with the rest looked up from reference TRBV9 and TRBJ2-3, is DSGVTQTPKHLITATGQRVTLRCSPRSGDLSVYWYQQSLDQGLQFLIQYYNGEERAKGNILERFSAQQFPDLHSELNLSSLELGDSALYFCASSVAGLSTDTQYFGPGTRLTVL.

This clone was detected a few times. V and J are TRBV10-3 and TRBJ2-1; possibly TRBD2 for D (6 bases). The V end lost 3 bases, the J end lost 10 bases, and 16 bases lay between the germline ends. Germline values: CDR1 ENHRY, CDR2 SYGVKD. The CDR3 is 14 amino acids. CDR3 bases: TGTGCCATCAGTGATGACGGGGGAAAGGGGGAGCAGTTCTTC. Encoded protein: CAISDDGGKGEQFF.

The chain combines TRBV15 with TRBJ1-1; no reliable D call. V lost 4 bases and J 0 bases, leaving 6 bases between the germline ends. CDR3 length equals 13 residues. Germline V gives CDR1 LNHNV, CDR2 YYDKDF (reference sequence). CDR3 in amino acids: CATSTRVNTEAFF. CDR3 nucleotides: TGTGCCACCAGCACTCGGGTGAACACTGAAGCTTTCTTT.

This clone was seen only a few times. The chain links TRBV9 to TRBJ2-7; D is perhaps TRBD1 or TRBD2 (5 bases each). Germline assignment: CDR1 SGDLS and CDR2 YYNGEE. V lost 0 bases and J lost 4, with 14 bases in between. This CDR3 is built from 15 residues. Written as DNA, the CDR3 is TGTGCCAGCAGCGTAGCTCCCGGGACCCAATACGAGCAGTACTTC. Its translation is CASSVAPGTQYEQYF. Based on the CDR3 plus reference TRBV9 and TRBJ2-7, the full variable domain is DSGVTQTPKHLITATGQRVTLRCSPRSGDLSVYWYQQSLDQGLQFLIQYYNGEERAKGNILERFSAQQFPDLHSELNLSSLELGDSALYFCASSVAPGTQYEQYFGPGTRLTVT.

A few counts support this clone. The genes are TRBV6-6 and TRBJ2-2; TRBD2 aligns across 7 bases. Germline V lookup: CDR1 MNHNY, CDR2 SVGAGI (reference sequence). V shed 5 bases, J shed 0 bases, and the junction held 3 bases outside the gene matches. The length of the CDR3 is 15 residues. The CDR3 DNA reads TGTGCCAGCAGTCGCGGACTAGCGAACACCGGGGAGCTGTTTTTT. It codes for CASSRGLANTGELFF.

The V call is TRBV30, the J call TRBJ1-1; D unclear. V shed 0 bases and J shed 9 bases, with 8 bases lying between them. The CDR3 sequence is 11 residues long. Germline V gene lookup returns CDR1 GTSNPN and CDR2 SVGIG (reference sequence). CDR3 nucleotides: TGTGCCTGGAGTGTTGGAGCTCAAGCTTTCTTT. Its protein product is CAWSVGAQAFF.